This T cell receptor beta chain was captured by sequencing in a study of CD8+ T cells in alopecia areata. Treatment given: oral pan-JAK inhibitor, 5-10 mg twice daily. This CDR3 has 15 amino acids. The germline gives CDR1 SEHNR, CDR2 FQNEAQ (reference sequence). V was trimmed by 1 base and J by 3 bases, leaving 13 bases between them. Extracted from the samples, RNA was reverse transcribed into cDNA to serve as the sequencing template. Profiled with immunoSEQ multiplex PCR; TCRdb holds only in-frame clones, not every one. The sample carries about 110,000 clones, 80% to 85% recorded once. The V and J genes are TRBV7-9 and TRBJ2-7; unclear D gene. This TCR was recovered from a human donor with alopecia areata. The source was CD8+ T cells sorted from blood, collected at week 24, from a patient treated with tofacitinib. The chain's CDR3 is CASSLEVSMNYEQYF. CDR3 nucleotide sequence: TGTGCCAGCAGCTTAGAAGTCAGTATGAACTACGAGCAGTACTTC. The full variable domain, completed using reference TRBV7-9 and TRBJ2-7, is DTGVSQNPRHKITKRGQNVTFRCDPISEHNRLYWYRQTLGQGPEFLTYFQNEAQLEKSRLLSDRFSAERPKGSFSTLEIQRTEQGDSAMYLCASSLEVSMNYEQYFGPGTRLTVT.